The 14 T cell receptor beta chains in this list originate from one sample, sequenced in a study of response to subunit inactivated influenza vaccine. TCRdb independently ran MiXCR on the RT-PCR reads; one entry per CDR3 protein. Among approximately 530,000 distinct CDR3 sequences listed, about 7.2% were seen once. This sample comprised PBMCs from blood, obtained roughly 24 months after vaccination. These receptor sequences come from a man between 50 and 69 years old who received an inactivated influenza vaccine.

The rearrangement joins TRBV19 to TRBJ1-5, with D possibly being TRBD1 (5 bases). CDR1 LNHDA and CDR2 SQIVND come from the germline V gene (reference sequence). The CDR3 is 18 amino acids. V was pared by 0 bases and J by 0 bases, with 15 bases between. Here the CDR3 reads CASSIDRDRTPSNQPQHF. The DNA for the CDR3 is TGTGCCAGTAGTATAGATCGTGACAGAACACCTAGCAATCAGCCCCAGCATTTT.

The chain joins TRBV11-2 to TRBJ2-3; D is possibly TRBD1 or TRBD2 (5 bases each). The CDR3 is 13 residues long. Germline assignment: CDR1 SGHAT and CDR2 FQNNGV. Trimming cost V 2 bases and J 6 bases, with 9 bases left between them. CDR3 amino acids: CASSLHGADTQYF. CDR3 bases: TGTGCCAGCAGCTTACACGGGGCCGATACGCAGTATTTT.

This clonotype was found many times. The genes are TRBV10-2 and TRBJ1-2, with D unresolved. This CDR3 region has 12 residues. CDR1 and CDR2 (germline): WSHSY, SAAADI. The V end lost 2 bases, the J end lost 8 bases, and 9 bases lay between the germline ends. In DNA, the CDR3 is TGCGCCAGCAGTGAGGTGACGACAGGCTACACCTTC. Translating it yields CASSEVTTGYTF.

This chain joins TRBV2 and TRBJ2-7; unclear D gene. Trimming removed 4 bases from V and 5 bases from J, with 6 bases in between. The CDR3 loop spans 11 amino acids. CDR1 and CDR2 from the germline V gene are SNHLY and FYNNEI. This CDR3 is CASSGFDEQYF. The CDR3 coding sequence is TGTGCCAGCAGTGGGTTCGACGAGCAGTACTTC.

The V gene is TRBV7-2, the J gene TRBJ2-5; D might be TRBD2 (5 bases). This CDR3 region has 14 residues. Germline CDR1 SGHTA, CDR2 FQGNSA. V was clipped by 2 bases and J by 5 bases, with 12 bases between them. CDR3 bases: TGTGCCAGCAGCTTAACTCCCCCGGGGGAGACCCAGTACTTC. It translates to CASSLTPPGETQYF.

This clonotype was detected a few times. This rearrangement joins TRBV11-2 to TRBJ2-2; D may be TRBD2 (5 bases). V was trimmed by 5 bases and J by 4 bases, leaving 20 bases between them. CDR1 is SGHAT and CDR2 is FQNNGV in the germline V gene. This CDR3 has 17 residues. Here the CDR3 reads CASSPHRFSVTTGELFF. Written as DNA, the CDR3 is TGTGCCAGCAGCCCCCACCGTTTTAGCGTCACCACCGGGGAGCTGTTTTTT.

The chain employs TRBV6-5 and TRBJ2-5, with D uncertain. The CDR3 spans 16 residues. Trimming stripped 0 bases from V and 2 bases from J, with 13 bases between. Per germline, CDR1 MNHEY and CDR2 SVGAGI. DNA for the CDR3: TGTGCCAGCAGTTACTCGAGTTCGCGGTTACAAGAGACCCAGTACTTC. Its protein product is CASSYSSSRLQETQYF.

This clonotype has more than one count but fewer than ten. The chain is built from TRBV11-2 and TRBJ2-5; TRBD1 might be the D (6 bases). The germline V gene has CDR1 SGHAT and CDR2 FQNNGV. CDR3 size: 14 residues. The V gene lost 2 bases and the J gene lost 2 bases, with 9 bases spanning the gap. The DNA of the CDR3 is TGTGCCAGCAGCTTAAACAGGGTGCAAGAGACCCAGTACTTC. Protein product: CASSLNRVQETQYF.

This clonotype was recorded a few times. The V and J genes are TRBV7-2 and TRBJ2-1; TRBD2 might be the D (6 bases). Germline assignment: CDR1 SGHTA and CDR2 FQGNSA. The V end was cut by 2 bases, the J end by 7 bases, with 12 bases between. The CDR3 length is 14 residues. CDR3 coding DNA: TGTGCCAGCAGCTTACAGGTGAGCGGGAATGAGCAGTTCTTC. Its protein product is CASSLQVSGNEQFF.

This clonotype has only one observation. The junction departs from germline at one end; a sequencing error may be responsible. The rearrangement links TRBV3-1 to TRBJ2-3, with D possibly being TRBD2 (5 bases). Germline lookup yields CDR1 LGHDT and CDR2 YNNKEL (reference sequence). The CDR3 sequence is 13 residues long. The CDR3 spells CVSSQAGTDTQYF. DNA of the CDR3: TGTGTCAGCAGCCAAGCGGGCACAGATACGCAGTATTTT.

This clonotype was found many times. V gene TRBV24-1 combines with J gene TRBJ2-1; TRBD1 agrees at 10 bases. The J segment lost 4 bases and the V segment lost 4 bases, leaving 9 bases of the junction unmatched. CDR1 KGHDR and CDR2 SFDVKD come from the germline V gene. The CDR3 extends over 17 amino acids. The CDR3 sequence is CATSEASGQGWYNEQFF. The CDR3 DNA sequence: TGTGCCACCAGTGAGGCTTCGGGACAGGGGTGGTACAATGAGCAGTTCTTC.

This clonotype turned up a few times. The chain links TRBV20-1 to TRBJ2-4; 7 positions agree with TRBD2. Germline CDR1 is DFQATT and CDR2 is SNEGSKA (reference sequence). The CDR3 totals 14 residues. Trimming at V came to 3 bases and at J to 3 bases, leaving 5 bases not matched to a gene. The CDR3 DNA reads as TGCAGTGCTAGCGGATTAGCGGGCAAAAACATTCAGTACTTC. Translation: CSASGLAGKNIQYF.

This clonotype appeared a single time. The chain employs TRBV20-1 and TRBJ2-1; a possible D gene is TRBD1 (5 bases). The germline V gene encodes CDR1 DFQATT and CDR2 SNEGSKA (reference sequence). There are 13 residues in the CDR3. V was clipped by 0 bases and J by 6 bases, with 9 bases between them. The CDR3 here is CSARDGAFNEQFF. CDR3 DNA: TGCAGTGCTAGAGATGGGGCTTTCAATGAGCAGTTCTTC.

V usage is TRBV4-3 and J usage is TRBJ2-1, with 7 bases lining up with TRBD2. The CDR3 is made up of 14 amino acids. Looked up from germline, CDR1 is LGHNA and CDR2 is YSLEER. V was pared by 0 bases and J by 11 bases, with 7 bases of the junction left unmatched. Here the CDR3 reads CASSQDRKGGQQFF. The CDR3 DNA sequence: TGCGCCAGCAGCCAAGATCGCAAGGGAGGGCAGCAGTTCTTC.